This T cell receptor (beta chain) was found in a study of CD4 T cells in relation to SARS-CoV-2 and coronaviruses. Looking at the study overall: ViraFEST: roughly ten-day antigen culture of PBMCs, then TCR beta CDR3 sequencing.

As to this clone: Its antigen is still unknown.

With 2 bases removed from V and 4 bases from J, the gap between germline ends came to 8 bases. CDR3 length equals 13 residues. Study-wide findings and caveats: Pre-pandemic and post-infection samples never came from the same donor. Crossreactive clones expanded significantly less to SARS-CoV-2 than monoreactive clones.

Here immunoSEQ multiplex PCR was the method, and the copy in TCRdb shows in-frame clones only, minus some. The table shows 20,000 or so clones, with 81% occurring only once. Before the COVID-19 pandemic, during about 2011-2019, CD4+ T cells were taken from unexposed donors. Isolation of CD4+ T cells took place after less than twelve days in culture. The sequence came from a human donor in good health. This sequence joins TRBV12-3 or TRBV12-4 and TRBJ1-2, with no clear D. The sequenced sample was CD4+ T cells from PBMCs, cultured in vitro. CDR3 nucleotides: TGTGCCAGCAGTTTAAGCGTCGTCTATGGCTACACCTTC. Its protein is CASSLSVVYGYTF.